The 15 T cell receptor beta chains presented below share a single source sample, sequenced in a study of T cell responses to AZD1222 COVID-19 vaccine. Assay used: immunoSEQ multiplex PCR; TCRdb lists only in-frame clones, some missing. The sample has some 150,000 clones, nearly 90% seen once. The sequenced sample was peripheral blood, obtained 28 days after the second dose of the MenACWY control vaccine. The origin of the receptors is an adult who received the MenACWY meningococcal vaccine as a control.

The V call is TRBV7-2, the J call TRBJ1-1; possibly TRBD1 for D (5 bases). The germline CDR1 and CDR2 sequences are SGHTA and FQGNSA. CDR3 length: 14 amino acids. V dropped 2 bases and J dropped 11 bases, with 18 bases sitting between them. CDR3 in DNA: TGTGCCAGCAGCTTAAATATCGCAGGGTCTCAGGCTTTCTTT. It translates to CASSLNIAGSQAFF.

The chain combines TRBV5-1 with TRBJ2-5; 9 nucleotides line up with TRBD2. The CDR3 is made up of 18 amino acids. Germline CDR1 is SGHRS and CDR2 is YFSETQ. The trim removed 0 bases at V and 3 bases at J, leaving 12 bases unmatched. The CDR3 region has the DNA TGCGCCAGCAGCTTGGTGGCCCTTAGCGGGAGAGGCGAAGAGACCCAGTACTTC. It translates to CASSLVALSGRGEETQYF.

This chain uses TRBV7-2 with TRBJ1-2; perhaps TRBD1 as D (5 bases). Germline assignment: CDR1 SGHTA and CDR2 FQGNSA. Trimming removed 0 bases at V and 4 bases at J, with 12 bases between. The CDR3 sequence is 15 residues long. CDR3 coding DNA: TGTGCCAGCAGCTTAGCGGGGACCATCCCCTATGGCTACACCTTC. It specifies CASSLAGTIPYGYTF.

The rearrangement links TRBV4-3 to TRBJ1-3, with D hard to call. Trimming took 1 base from V and 8 from J, leaving 15 bases between them. The CDR3 runs to 15 residues. From germline, CDR1 is LGHNA and CDR2 YSLEER. The CDR3 sequence is CASSQAALTGDTIYF. Here the CDR3 DNA reads TGCGCCAGCAGCCAAGCGGCACTGACCGGAGACACCATATATTTT.

The chain employs TRBV10-3 and TRBJ2-5, with TRBD2 matching over 10 bases. Germline CDR1 is ENHRY and CDR2 is SYGVKD. V lost 10 bases, J lost 4 bases, and 6 bases stayed unmatched. This CDR3 spans 13 amino acids. DNA for the CDR3: TGTGCCACCCAAGCGGGGGGGCGAGAGACCCAGTACTTC. It is translated as CATQAGGRETQYF.

The chain joins TRBV3-1 (or the pseudogene TRBV3-2) to TRBJ1-1; D unresolved. The germline V gene has CDR1 LGHDT and CDR2 YNNKEL (reference sequence). This CDR3 comprises 14 residues. Deletions cut 1 base from V and 1 base from J, with 7 bases between. CDR3 region: CASSQGPPNTEAFF. The CDR3, as DNA: TGTGCCAGCAGCCAAGGACCCCCGAACACTGAAGCTTTCTTT.

The chain links TRBV11-3 to TRBJ1-1; no clear D. V dropped 6 bases and J dropped 2 bases, with 4 bases sitting between them. CDR3 size: 11 residues. CDR1 SGHNT and CDR2 YENEEA come from the germline V gene. In DNA, the CDR3 is TGTGCCAGCAGTAGTAACACTGAAGCTTTCTTT. It translates to CASSSNTEAFF.

V and J are TRBV6-5 and TRBJ2-2, with D possibly being TRBD1 (6 bases). CDR1 MNHEY and CDR2 SVGAGI come from the germline V gene. The V and J ends lost 8 bases and 1 base respectively, with 8 bases between them. The CDR3 runs to 13 residues. The CDR3 is CASVRGNTGELFF. DNA for the CDR3: TGTGCCAGCGTCAGGGGGAACACCGGGGAGCTGTTTTTT.

The chain recombines TRBV5-1 with TRBJ2-2, with 9 bases fitting TRBD1. V lost 2 bases to trimming and J lost 4 bases; unmatched junction nucleotides: 6. Germline CDR1 and CDR2: SGHRS and YFSETQ. The CDR3 runs to 16 residues. The CDR3 DNA follows: TGCGCCAGCAGCTTCCCCGGGACAGGGACCACCGGGGAGCTGTTTTTT. This encodes CASSFPGTGTTGELFF.

The CDR3 sequence is CATSEGTNYGYTF. The DNA for the CDR3 is TGTGCCACCAGTGAAGGGACGAACTATGGCTACACCTTC. The rearrangement joins TRBV24-1 to TRBJ1-2; the D gene is possibly TRBD1 (5 bases). The CDR3 is 13 residues long. Germline CDR1 reads KGHDR; CDR2 reads SFDVKD. Between the trimmed V and J ends, which lost 4 bases and 2 bases, there was a span of 7 bases.

This chain links TRBV30 with TRBJ1-1; D is ambiguous. The V end was cut by 2 bases, the J end by 1 base, with 8 bases between. In germline, CDR1 is GTSNPN, CDR2 SVGIG (reference sequence). The CDR3 is 13 amino acids. CDR3 coding DNA: TGTGCCTGGAGTACTTACCCGAACACTGAAGCTTTCTTT. Its translation is CAWSTYPNTEAFF.

V and J are TRBV28 and TRBJ1-5; a weak D match, TRBD1 (5 bases). The ends were cut back, 6 bases at V and 3 bases at J, with 12 bases in the middle. The CDR3 sequence is 14 residues long. Germline-derived CDR1 and CDR2 are MDHEN and SYDVKM. DNA of the CDR3: TGTGCCAGCAGGCGGGCGGGGGACAATCAGCCCCAGCATTTT. This codes for CASRRAGDNQPQHF.

This chain uses TRBV5-8 with TRBJ1-2, with TRBD1 as a possible D gene (6 bases). This CDR3 contains 14 residues. V dropped 1 base and J dropped 7 bases, with 14 bases sitting between them. Germline V lookup: CDR1 SGHTS, CDR2 YDEGEE. CDR3 bases: TGTGCCAGCAGCTTGATGGGGGGCGGCCCTGGCTACACCTTC. Translated, it gives CASSLMGGGPGYTF.

This chain connects TRBV14 to TRBJ2-3; 9 nucleotides align to TRBD1. The V segment lost 2 bases and the J segment 0 bases; nucleotides outside the gene matches: 3. The CDR3 length is 16 residues. CDR1 SGHDN and CDR2 FVKESK come from the germline V gene. CDR3 sequence: CASSQWDRASTDTQYF. CDR3 DNA: TGTGCCAGCAGCCAATGGGACAGGGCTAGCACAGATACGCAGTATTTT.

This chain links TRBV11-3 with TRBJ2-7; D unclear. Germline values: CDR1 SGHNT, CDR2 YENEEA. The CDR3 covers 13 residues. The germline V and J ends were trimmed by 6 bases and 3 bases, with 12 bases remaining between them. CDR3 amino acids: CASRPTESYEQYF. In DNA, the CDR3 is TGTGCCAGCAGACCGACGGAGAGCTACGAGCAGTACTTC.